This T cell receptor beta chain was retrieved from a study of identical twins. General observations from the study: Model-predicted out-of-frame TCR alpha sharing fell below observed values in monozygotic twins.

Germline assignment: CDR1 DFQATT and CDR2 SNEGSKA (reference sequence). V shed 0 bases and J shed 4 bases, with 2 bases lying between them. The CDR3 extends over 11 amino acids. After template switching added a universal primer site, the resulting cDNA carried unique molecular identifiers. TCRdb used MiXCR to reprocess the 5' RACE reads, holding one entry per CDR3 protein. The repertoire holds around 250,000 distinct CDR3 sequences, with about 9% as singletons. A remark on this clonotype: Its target is unknown.

Each donor (without exception) was a healthy Caucasian. These same data were also listed under a study on yellow fever vaccine responses in identical twins.

The chain recombines TRBV20-1 with TRBJ2-3, with D unresolved. Material for sequencing was CD8+ T cells sorted from blood. The clonotype was recovered from a woman younger than 30 in good health. The CDR3 region has the DNA TGCAGTGCTAGAGATTCAGATACGCAGTATTTT. Translating it yields CSARDSDTQYF.